The present entry profiles one T cell receptor (beta chain) with its context. This clonotype was recorded at least ten times. Its specific antigen is unknown. Per-nucleotide qualities are absent, and no much larger clonotype sits a single base away. Sequencing relied on an Illumina HiSeq 2000. TCR beta chain libraries were generated by multiplex PCR amplification. High-throughput sequencing was used to analyze the amplified TCR beta chain products. Starting from the raw public reads, TCRdb applied fastp trimming at Q25, assembled clones with MiXCR and retained in-frame beta chains. Under each unique CDR3 protein, matching rows form one entry showing the most common genes and DNA. The sample data list tens of thousands of distinct CDR3 sequences, and around 52% of these were observed just once. Roughly 19% of the sample belongs to the ten largest clones. These data come from a study of breast tumors, draining lymph nodes, adjacent tissues (dated by TCRdb to 2016 to 2017). Regarding the research as a whole: The study compared TCR beta repertoires across tumor, adjacent nontumor tissue and axillary lymph nodes from breast cancer patients. In human breast cancer, the study set out to assess how tumor, surrounding tissue and draining lymph node repertoires relate to one another and whether T cells might be exchanged between them.

The research as a whole found: T-cell repertoire diversity in tumors was found to be lower than in lymph nodes but higher than in nontumor tissue, and preferential V and J gene usage was observed. The data were considered consistent with most tumor T cells being derived from the lymph node and subsequently expanding within tumor tissue. Tumor and nontumor tissue repertoires were found to be significantly more similar in luminal-like than in basal-like breast cancer. The conclusion that tumor T cells originate in lymph nodes was presented as consistent with a hypothesis rather than as directly demonstrated.

The sequence was obtained from a female donor with breast cancer. Some clones in this sample may be carry-over from other donors' samples. The sample comprised breast tumor tissue.

The nucleotide sequence is given as TGTGCCAGCAGCTTTGAGCCGGGGCACGAGCAGTACTTC. It codes for CASSFEPGHEQYF. The rearranged chain carries TRBV11-3 and TRBJ2-7; the D region is possibly TRBD1 or TRBD2, each matching across 5 bases. As encoded in the germline V gene, CDR1 is SGHNT while CDR2 is YENEEA. From cysteine to phenylalanine, the CDR3 is 13 amino acids long. Just the 39-base CDR3 DNA is kept, in frame starting at base 1. The germline ends are 11 bases apart after V is trimmed by 3 bases and J by 5 bases.